The text below deals with one T cell receptor (beta chain). What it recognizes is unknown. The data originate from a study of CD8+ T cells in alopecia areata. Across the study: Treated patients received oral tofacitinib, 5 to 10 mg twice daily.

Treatment given: oral pan-JAK inhibitor, 5-10 mg twice daily. PBMC-derived CD4+ and CD8+ T cells were sorted. Extraction of RNA preceded its reverse transcription into cDNA, which served as the sequencing template. Profiled with immunoSEQ multiplex PCR; TCRdb holds only in-frame clones, not every one. The sample consists of about 74,000 clones, 25% to 30% of them appearing once. General observations from the study: Researchers report lesional scalp, most notably alopecia totalis/universalis, outstripped normal scalp in clonality. Persistence of many expanded lesional clones was seen in scalp and blood during tofacitinib.

V shed 3 bases and J shed 1 base, with 12 bases lying between them. The CDR3 has 15 amino acids. Germline assignment: CDR1 MGHRA and CDR2 YSYEKL. J is TRBJ1-2 and V is TRBV4-1, with D hard to call. Sample: CD8+ T cells sorted from blood, taken at week 4, from a patient treated with tofacitinib. This clonotype was sampled from a human donor with alopecia areata. The CDR3 bases are TGCGCCAGCAGCCAGGAAGACGGAGGTAACTATGGCTACACCTTC. Translated, it gives CASSQEDGGNYGYTF.